This T cell receptor beta chain was recorded in a study of shared clonotypes between healthy human individuals. The assay was immunoSEQ multiplex PCR, and TCRdb's table has in-frame clones only and misses some. The table shows about 380,000 clones, with 90% to 97% occurring only once. Germline values: CDR1 MGHRA, CDR2 YSYEKL. Trimming cost V 0 bases and J 3 bases; bases outside gene matches: 7. The CDR3 has 17 residues. Material: memory CD8+ T cells sorted from blood. Subset: CD45RO+ cells pooled with CCR7-negative TemRA cells. This chain links TRBV4-1 with TRBJ1-2; TRBD1 aligns across 10 bases. The TCR originated in a man in his thirties or forties in good health. The CDR3 region is CASSQDFGTGVDYGYTF. The CDR3 DNA is TGCGCCAGCAGCCAAGACTTTGGGACAGGGGTGGACTATGGCTACACCTTC.